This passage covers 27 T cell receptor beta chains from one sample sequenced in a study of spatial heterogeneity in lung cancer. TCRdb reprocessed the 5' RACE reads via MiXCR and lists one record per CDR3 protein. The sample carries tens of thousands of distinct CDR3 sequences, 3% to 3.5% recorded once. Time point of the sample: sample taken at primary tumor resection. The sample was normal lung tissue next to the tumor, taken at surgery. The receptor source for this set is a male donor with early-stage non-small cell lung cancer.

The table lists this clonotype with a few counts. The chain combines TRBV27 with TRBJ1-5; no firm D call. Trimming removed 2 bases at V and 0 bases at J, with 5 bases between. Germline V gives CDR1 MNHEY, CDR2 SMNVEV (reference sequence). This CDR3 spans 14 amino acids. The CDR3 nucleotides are TGTGCCAGCAGTTTAGGATATAGCAATCAGCCCCAGCATTTT. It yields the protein CASSLGYSNQPQHF.

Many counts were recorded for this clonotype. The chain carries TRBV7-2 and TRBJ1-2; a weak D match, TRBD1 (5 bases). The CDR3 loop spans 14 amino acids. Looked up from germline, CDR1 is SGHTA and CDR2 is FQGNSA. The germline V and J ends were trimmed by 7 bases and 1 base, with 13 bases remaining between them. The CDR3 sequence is CASTFTGVNYGYTF. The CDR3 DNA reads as TGTGCCAGCACCTTTACAGGTGTTAACTATGGCTACACCTTC.

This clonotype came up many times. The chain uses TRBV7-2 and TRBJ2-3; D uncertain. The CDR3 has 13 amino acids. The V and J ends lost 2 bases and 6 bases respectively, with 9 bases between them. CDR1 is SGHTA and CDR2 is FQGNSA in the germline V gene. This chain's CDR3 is CASSLNLEDTQYF. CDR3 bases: TGTGCCAGCAGCTTAAATCTAGAGGATACGCAGTATTTT.

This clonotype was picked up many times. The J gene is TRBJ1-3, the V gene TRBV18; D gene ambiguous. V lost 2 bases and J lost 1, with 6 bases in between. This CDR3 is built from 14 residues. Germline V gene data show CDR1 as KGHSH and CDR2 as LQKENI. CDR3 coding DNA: TGTGCCAGCTCACCAGCTGGTTCTGGAAACACCATATATTTT. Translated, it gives CASSPAGSGNTIYF.

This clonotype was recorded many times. CDR3 in amino acids: CASSLTEAFF. The CDR3 DNA sequence: TGTGCCAGCAGTTTGACTGAAGCTTTCTTT. The chain has TRBV12-3 or TRBV12-4 and TRBJ1-1; D ambiguous. V was pared by 3 bases and J by 5 bases, with 1 base between. This CDR3 is built from 10 residues.

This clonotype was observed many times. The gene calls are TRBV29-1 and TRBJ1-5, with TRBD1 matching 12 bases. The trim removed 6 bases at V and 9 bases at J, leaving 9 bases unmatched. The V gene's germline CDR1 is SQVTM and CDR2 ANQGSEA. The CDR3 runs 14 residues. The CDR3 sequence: CSVGGQGADGPQHF. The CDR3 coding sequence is TGCAGCGTGGGGGGACAGGGGGCCGATGGGCCCCAGCATTTT.

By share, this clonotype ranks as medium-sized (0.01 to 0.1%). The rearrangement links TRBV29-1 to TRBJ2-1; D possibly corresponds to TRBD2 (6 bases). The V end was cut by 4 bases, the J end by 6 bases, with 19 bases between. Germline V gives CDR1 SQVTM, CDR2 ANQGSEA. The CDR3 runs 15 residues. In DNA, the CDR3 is TGCAGCGTTGTTGATATTGAGTTGGGGGGCAATGAGCAGTTCTTC. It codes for CSVVDIELGGNEQFF.

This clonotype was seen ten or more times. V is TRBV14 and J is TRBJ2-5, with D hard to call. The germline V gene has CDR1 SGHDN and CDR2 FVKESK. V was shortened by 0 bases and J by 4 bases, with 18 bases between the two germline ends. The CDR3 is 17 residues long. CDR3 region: CASSQEKDLEARETQYF. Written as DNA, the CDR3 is TGTGCCAGCAGCCAAGAAAAAGATCTAGAAGCCAGAGAGACCCAGTACTTC.

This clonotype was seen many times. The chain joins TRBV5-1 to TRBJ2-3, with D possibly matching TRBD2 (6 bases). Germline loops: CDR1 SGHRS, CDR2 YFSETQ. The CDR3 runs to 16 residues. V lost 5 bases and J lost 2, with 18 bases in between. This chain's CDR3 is CASRTGNSGITDTQYF. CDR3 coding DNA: TGCGCCAGCAGGACCGGCAATAGCGGAATCACAGATACGCAGTATTTT.

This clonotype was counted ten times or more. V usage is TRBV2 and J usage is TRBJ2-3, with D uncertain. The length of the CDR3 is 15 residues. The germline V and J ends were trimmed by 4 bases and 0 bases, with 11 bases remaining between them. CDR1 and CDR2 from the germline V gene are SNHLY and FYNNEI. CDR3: CASSVSKTSTDTQYF. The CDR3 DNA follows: TGTGCCAGCAGTGTCAGCAAAACTAGCACAGATACGCAGTATTTT.

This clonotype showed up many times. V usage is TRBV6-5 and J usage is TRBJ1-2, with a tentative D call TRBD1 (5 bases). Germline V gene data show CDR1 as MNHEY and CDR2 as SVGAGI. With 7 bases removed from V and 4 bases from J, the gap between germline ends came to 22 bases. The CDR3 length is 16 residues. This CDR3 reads CASNPKSTGTRYGYTF. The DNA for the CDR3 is TGTGCCAGCAACCCGAAGAGTACCGGGACCCGCTATGGCTACACCTTC.

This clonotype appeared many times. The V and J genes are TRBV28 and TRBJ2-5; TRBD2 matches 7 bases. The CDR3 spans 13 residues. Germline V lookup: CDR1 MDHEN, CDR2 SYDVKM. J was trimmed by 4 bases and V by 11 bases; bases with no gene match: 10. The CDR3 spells CAVTMTSRETQYF. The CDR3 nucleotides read TGTGCCGTAACCATGACTAGCCGAGAGACCCAGTACTTC.

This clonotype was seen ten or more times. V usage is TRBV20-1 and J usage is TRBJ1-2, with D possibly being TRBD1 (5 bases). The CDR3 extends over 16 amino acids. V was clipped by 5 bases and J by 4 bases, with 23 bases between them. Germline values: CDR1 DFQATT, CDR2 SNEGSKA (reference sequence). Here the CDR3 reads CSADPGTPDLGYGYTF. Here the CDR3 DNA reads TGCAGTGCTGACCCCGGGACCCCTGATTTGGGCTATGGCTACACCTTC.

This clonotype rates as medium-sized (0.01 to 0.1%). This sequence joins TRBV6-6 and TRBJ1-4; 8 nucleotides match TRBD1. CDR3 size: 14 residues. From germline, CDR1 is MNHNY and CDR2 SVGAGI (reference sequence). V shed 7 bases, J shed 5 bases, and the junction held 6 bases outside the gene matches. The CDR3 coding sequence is TGTGCCAGCAAGGGACAGGCGGCGAATGAAAAACTGTTTTTT. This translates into CASKGQAANEKLFF.

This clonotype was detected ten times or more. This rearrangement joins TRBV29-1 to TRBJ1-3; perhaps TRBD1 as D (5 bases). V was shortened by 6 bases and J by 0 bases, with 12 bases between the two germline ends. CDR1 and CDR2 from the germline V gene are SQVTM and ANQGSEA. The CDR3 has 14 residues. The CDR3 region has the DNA TGCAGCGTGAGACAGTCGAGCTCTGGAAACACCATATATTTT. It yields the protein CSVRQSSSGNTIYF.

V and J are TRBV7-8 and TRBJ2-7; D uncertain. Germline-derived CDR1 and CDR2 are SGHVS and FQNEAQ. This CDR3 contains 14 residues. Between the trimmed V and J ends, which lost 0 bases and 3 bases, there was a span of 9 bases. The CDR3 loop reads CASSLAGPNYEQYF. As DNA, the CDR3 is TGTGCCAGCAGCTTAGCCGGGCCCAACTACGAGCAGTACTTC. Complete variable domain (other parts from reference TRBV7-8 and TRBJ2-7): GAGVSQSPRYKVAKRGQDVALRCDPISGHVSLFWYQQALGQGPEFLTYFQNEAQLDKSGLPSDRFFAERPEGSVSTLKIQRTQQEDSAVYLCASSLAGPNYEQYFGPGTRLTVT.

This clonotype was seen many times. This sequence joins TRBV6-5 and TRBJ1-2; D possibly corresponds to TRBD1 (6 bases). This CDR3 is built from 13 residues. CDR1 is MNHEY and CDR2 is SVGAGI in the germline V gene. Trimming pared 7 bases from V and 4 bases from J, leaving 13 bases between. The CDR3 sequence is CASKPTGTYGYTF. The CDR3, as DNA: TGTGCCAGCAAACCCACAGGGACCTATGGCTACACCTTC.

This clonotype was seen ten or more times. CDR3 protein: CASSGDRGLNYGYTF. CDR3 DNA: TGTGCCAGCAGTGGGGACAGGGGGCTAAACTATGGCTACACCTTC. The J gene is TRBJ1-2, the V gene TRBV12-3 or TRBV12-4; 12 bases fit TRBD1. V lost 5 bases, J lost 2 bases, and 3 bases stayed unmatched. The CDR3 consists of 15 residues.

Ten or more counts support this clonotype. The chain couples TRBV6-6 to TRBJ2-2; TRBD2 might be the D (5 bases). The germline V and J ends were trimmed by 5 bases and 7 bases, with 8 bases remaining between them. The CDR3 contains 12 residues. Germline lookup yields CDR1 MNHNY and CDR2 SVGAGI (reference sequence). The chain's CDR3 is CASSPGVGELFF. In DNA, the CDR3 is TGTGCCAGCAGTCCCGGGGTCGGGGAGCTGTTTTTT.

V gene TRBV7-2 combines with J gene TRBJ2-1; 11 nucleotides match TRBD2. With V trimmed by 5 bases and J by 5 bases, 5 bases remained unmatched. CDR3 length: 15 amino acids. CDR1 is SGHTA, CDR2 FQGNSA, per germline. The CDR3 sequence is CASSQLAGVNNEQFF. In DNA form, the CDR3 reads TGTGCCAGCAGCCAACTAGCGGGAGTAAACAATGAGCAGTTCTTC.

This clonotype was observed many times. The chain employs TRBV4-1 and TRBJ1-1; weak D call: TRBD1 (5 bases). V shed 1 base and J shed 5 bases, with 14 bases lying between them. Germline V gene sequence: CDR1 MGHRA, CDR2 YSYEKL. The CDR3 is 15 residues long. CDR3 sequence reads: CASSQGSQGWTEAFF. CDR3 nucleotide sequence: TGCGCCAGCAGCCAAGGTTCGCAGGGATGGACTGAAGCTTTCTTT.

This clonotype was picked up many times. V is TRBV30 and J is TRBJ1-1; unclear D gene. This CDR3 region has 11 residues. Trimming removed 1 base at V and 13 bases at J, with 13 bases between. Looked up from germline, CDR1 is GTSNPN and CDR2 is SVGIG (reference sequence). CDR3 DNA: TGTGCCTGGAGTGCACCATACGTAGGTTTCTTT. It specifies CAWSAPYVGFF. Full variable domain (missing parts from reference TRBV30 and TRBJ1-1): SQTIHQWPATLVQPVGSPLSLECTVEGTSNPNLYWYRQAAGRGLQLLFYSVGIGQISSEVPQNLSASRPQDRQFILSSKKLLLSDSGFYLCAWSAPYVGFFGQGTRLTVV.

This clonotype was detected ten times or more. CDR3 DNA: TGTGCCAGCAGTTTAGGGGCAGACTCCTACAATGAGCAGTTCTTC. It encodes CASSLGADSYNEQFF. The rearrangement links TRBV12-3 or TRBV12-4 to TRBJ2-1; D gene unclear. V lost 1 base to trimming and J lost 0 bases, with 7 bases between them. CDR3 size: 15 residues.

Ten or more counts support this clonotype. The CDR3 DNA reads as TGCAGCGTAGGACAGGGAGGTAGCGGACTTACGGAGCAGTACTTC. It is translated as CSVGQGGSGLTEQYF. The V gene is TRBV29-1, the J gene TRBJ2-7; TRBD1 agrees at 8 bases. CDR1 and CDR2 (germline): SQVTM, ANQGSEA. This CDR3 comprises 15 residues. J was trimmed by 7 bases and V by 6 bases; bases with no gene match: 17.

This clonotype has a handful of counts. This CDR3 reads CASSPSSGSSYEQYF. CDR3 DNA: TGTGCCAGCAGCCCGTCTAGCGGGAGCTCCTACGAGCAGTACTTC. The V gene is TRBV3-1, the J gene TRBJ2-7; TRBD2 matches 10 bases. The CDR3 loop spans 15 amino acids. Losses at the gene ends were 4 bases for V and 0 bases for J; bases not matched to a gene: 3. CDR1 is LGHDT and CDR2 is YNNKEL in the germline V gene (reference sequence).

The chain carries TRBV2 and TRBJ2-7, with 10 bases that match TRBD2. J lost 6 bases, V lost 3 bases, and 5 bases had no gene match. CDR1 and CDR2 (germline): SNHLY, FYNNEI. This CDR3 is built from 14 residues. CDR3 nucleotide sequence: TGTGCCAGCAGTGACCTAGCGGGAGCAAGCGAGCAGTACTTC. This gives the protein CASSDLAGASEQYF.

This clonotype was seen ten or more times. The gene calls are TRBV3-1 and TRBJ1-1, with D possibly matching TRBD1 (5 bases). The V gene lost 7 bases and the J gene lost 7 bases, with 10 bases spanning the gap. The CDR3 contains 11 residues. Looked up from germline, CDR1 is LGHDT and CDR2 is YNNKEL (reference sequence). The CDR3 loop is CASKGTNEAFF. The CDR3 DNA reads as TGTGCCAGCAAAGGGACCAATGAAGCTTTCTTT.